This T cell receptor (beta chain) derives from a study of T cell responses to AZD1222 COVID-19 vaccine. The CDR3 length is 15 residues. The trim removed 2 bases at V and 5 bases at J, leaving 7 bases unmatched. Germline V gene lookup returns CDR1 MNHNS and CDR2 SASEGT. Study outcomes and limitations: Unmutated regions of variants are reportedly targeted by nearly half of spike-specific TCRs. Only five to seven AZD1222 recipients were seropositive at baseline. Donors in the cohort were predominantly white British and more often female, and clonal diversity was possibly underestimated.

Sequencing used immunoSEQ multiplex PCR; TCRdb keeps in-frame clones, though not all of them. This table holds 120,000 or so clones, over 75% found once. Concerning this clone: The antigen remains undetermined.

The clonotype originates from an adult in good health. The chain has TRBV6-1 and TRBJ2-5, with TRBD2 matching 8 bases. The sample consisted of peripheral blood, taken on day 0 of AZD1222 vaccination. The DNA for the CDR3 is TGTGCCAGCAGTGAATCCCGGGGGGGAGGGGAGACCCAGTACTTC. Its protein product is CASSESRGGGETQYF.